Reported below is one T cell receptor (beta chain). Its binding antigen is unknown. Within one base of it there is no much larger clone, and no base qualities were kept. Libraries were constructed by the immunoSEQ multiplex PCR assay. Rearranged TCR beta chain sequences were amplified using the hsTCRB Kit according to the manufacturer's protocol. TCRB libraries were sequenced on an Illumina MiSeq. In the original analysis: The proprietary platform of the kit vendor was used for demultiplexing, trimming and gene mapping. Sourced from immuneACCESS, this table was stored by TCRdb with only in-frame sequences that have V and J called. A share of the clones is absent; for the studies checked, an unresolved V gene accounts for under half, and the remainder has no known explanation. V and J calls plus clone size are reproduced from that table; the DNA served to infer D and trimming. Present in this sample are about 56,000 clones, around 83% of which were seen just once. About 3.2% of the sample belongs to the ten largest clones.

The time point label, as the study defines it: week 47, end of study. Every vaccine dose consisted of 300 ug of a 20-mer mutant IDH1 peptide in Montanide, administered subcutaneously together with topical imiquimod. Patients were given eight vaccinations, in weeks 1, 3, 5, 7, 11, 15, 19 and 23, which matched visits V03 through V10. All donors had newly diagnosed IDH1-mutant astrocytomas of WHO grade 3 or 4 that showed loss of nuclear ATRX. The samples were drawn from NOA16, a multicentre, single-arm, open-label phase I trial in Germany that tested a mutant IDH1 peptide vaccine in humans for the first time. Genomic DNA for TCRB sequencing was extracted from EDTA blood using the DNeasy Blood and Tissue Kit. This entry belongs to a study of a mutant IDH1 vaccine in newly diagnosed glioma (TCRdb year 2021). Regarding the complete study: In the chemotherapy-containing groups, vaccination started alongside temozolomide cycles, whereas in patients who had radiotherapy alone it started 4-6 weeks after radiotherapy. The approximately 30 treated patients were approximately 62% male and roughly 40% female, with a mean age of roughly 40 years. Prior to enrollment, patients had been given standard therapy consisting of radiotherapy alone, temozolomide alone, or radiochemotherapy with temozolomide, with the combination given to most patients. Visit V12 was the week-35 safety follow-up and visit V13 was the week-47 end of study. Six visits were used for peripheral blood collection: V03 (baseline), V05, V07, V10, V12 and V13. Longitudinal TCRB deep sequencing was done for about two dozen treated patients, wherever samples were available for exploratory analyses.

General study outcomes and caveats: According to the authors, sample limitations meant that analyses of patient blood samples could not be reproduced. Across multiple MHC alleles, vaccine-induced immune responses were seen in around 93% of patients. PBMC samples for TCRB deep sequencing were selected based on availability. Changes in the top peripheral T cell clonotypes picked up by TCRB sequencing did not appear to be linked to pseudoprogression.

Taken from cysteine to phenylalanine, the CDR3 has 15 residues. The only DNA kept is the CDR3, 45 bases in frame from the first base. CDR1 and CDR2 were assigned from the germline V gene as MDHEN and SYDVKM. V is reduced by 2 bases and J by 7 bases, leaving a spacing of 17 bases between them. Sample: PBMCs, taken from a glioma patient whose treatment included an IDH1 peptide vaccine. The rearranged segments are TRBV28 and TRBJ1-1, with the D gene too uncertain to name. This sequence was found in a woman between 50 and 59 years old with glioma. CDR3 region: CASSLRNLRTVEAFF. The nucleotide sequence is given as TGTGCCAGCAGTTTACGGAACCTACGGACGGTTGAAGCTTTCTTT. The entire variable domain, with the stretches around the CDR3 drawn from the reference TRBV28 and TRBJ1-1 proteins, is DVKVTQSSRYLVKRTGEKVFLECVQDMDHENMFWYRQDPGLGLRLIYFSYDVKMKEKGDIPEGYSVSREKKERFSLILESASTNQTSMYLCASSLRNLRTVEAFFGQGTRLTVV.